These T cell receptor beta chains were read from a single sample in a study of Ad26.COV2.S vaccination and SARS-CoV-2 variants. Using immunoSEQ multiplex PCR, the repertoire was profiled, and TCRdb retains in-frame clones only, with some absent. The sample has under 500,000 clones; approximately 90% are singletons. Material: peripheral blood, obtained in a trial of Ad26.COV2.S vaccine versus placebo. The receptors shown here come from a person between 18 and 60 years old who received the Ad26.COV2.S COVID-19 vaccine or a placebo. The conserved cysteine and the conserved F or W are not part of the CDR3 here. Each record gives: CDR3 protein, V gene, D gene, J gene. The D gene is left open where the match is weak.

CDR3 protein: ASSSGQDGSQY
V gene: TRBV12-3/TRBV12-4
D gene: TRBD1
J gene: TRBJ2-5

CDR3 protein: ASSQDLDRFNQPQH
V gene: TRBV4-3
D gene: TRBD1
J gene: TRBJ1-5

CDR3 protein: ASRPDRGLYNEQF
V gene: TRBV6-5
D gene: TRBD1
J gene: TRBJ2-1

CDR3 protein: ASSQGDSVRQETQY
V gene: TRBV4-1
D gene: -
J gene: TRBJ2-5

CDR3 protein: ASKPGPPGNTEAF
V gene: TRBV6-5
D gene: -
J gene: TRBJ1-1

CDR3 protein: ASSFRDNSYEQY
V gene: TRBV5-1
D gene: -
J gene: TRBJ2-7

CDR3 protein: ASSQGLDRGAGNTIY
V gene: TRBV4-3
D gene: -
J gene: TRBJ1-3

CDR3 protein: ASSSLGGGTGELF
V gene: TRBV27
D gene: -
J gene: TRBJ2-2

CDR3 protein: ASSQIWLTYGYT
V gene: TRBV23-1
D gene: -
J gene: TRBJ1-2

CDR3 protein: ASSFYYGYT
V gene: TRBV28
D gene: -
J gene: TRBJ1-2

CDR3 protein: ASRPDRATEAF
V gene: TRBV19
D gene: TRBD1
J gene: TRBJ1-1